What follows are 25 T cell receptor beta chains derived from one specimen sequenced in a study of T cells expressing NK-cell markers. No DNA is given; TCRdb re-called the 5' RACE reads and lists each CDR3 protein once. Across roughly 390,000 distinct CDR3 sequences, the top ten clones capture around 10% of the sample. The sequencing input was blood T cells: a sorted CD56 or NKG2C T cell subset, CD4+ or CD8+ T cells, or bulk PBMC T cells (not recorded which). These receptors originate from a woman aged 50 to 65 in good health.

The rearrangement joins TRBV27 to TRBJ1-4; TCRdb's D call, TRBD1, is unchecked because there is no DNA. The CDR3 is 14 amino acids. Germline CDR1 is MNHEY and CDR2 is SMNVEV (reference sequence). CDR3: CASSLFTGVEKLFF.

The rearrangement links TRBV7-9 to TRBJ2-7; the D gene TCRdb calls, TRBD1, cannot be checked with no DNA. From germline, CDR1 is SEHNR and CDR2 FQNEAQ (reference sequence). This CDR3 has 12 amino acids. Here the CDR3 reads CASTNQGGEQYF.

The genes are TRBV10-3 and TRBJ2-1; without DNA, the TCRdb call of TRBD1 cannot be checked. The CDR3 spans 12 residues. The germline gives CDR1 ENHRY, CDR2 SYGVKD. CDR3 residues: CATTHRGNEQFF.

This chain links TRBV3-1 with TRBJ1-1; TCRdb designates TRBD1, a call that cannot be tested without DNA. The CDR3 runs to 13 residues. Germline assignment: CDR1 LGHDT and CDR2 YNNKEL (reference sequence). CDR3 loop: CASSPSGRQGAFF.

The rearrangement joins TRBV5-6 to TRBJ1-1; TCRdb outputs TRBD1, but without DNA this stays unchecked. Germline V gene lookup returns CDR1 SGHDT and CDR2 YYEEEE. The CDR3 consists of 17 residues. The CDR3 sequence is CASSLEAWDEEGTEAFF.

This chain uses TRBV12-5 with TRBJ2-1; TCRdb's D gene call, TRBD1, goes unchecked for lack of DNA. Germline V gene lookup returns CDR1 LGHNT and CDR2 FRNRAP. The CDR3 consists of 16 residues. CDR3 sequence: CASGLVHGGIADEQFF.

The chain is built from TRBV20-1 and TRBJ2-1; TCRdb selects TRBD2, and the lack of DNA leaves this call unchecked. The CDR3 loop spans 13 amino acids. Germline loops: CDR1 DFQATT, CDR2 SNEGSKA (reference sequence). CDR3 sequence: CSANKQTSDEQFF.

This rearrangement joins TRBV10-3 to TRBJ2-2; checking the TCRdb D call of TRBD2 is not possible without DNA. CDR1 and CDR2 from the germline V gene are ENHRY and SYGVKD. This CDR3 comprises 16 residues. The CDR3 spells CAIRSGLAENTGELFF.

The chain couples TRBV5-6 to TRBJ2-2; TCRdb's D call, TRBD1, is unchecked because there is no DNA. This CDR3 is 14 amino acids long. Germline CDR1 and CDR2: SGHDT and YYEEEE. CDR3 loop: CASSPYSGTGELFF.

This rearrangement joins TRBV7-9 to TRBJ2-7; TCRdb names TRBD2, which stays unverified in the absence of DNA. Looked up from germline, CDR1 is SEHNR and CDR2 is FQNEAQ (reference sequence). The CDR3 has 19 amino acids. The CDR3 loop is CASTSPGPGATSGTYEQYF.

The chain has TRBV5-1 and TRBJ2-1; lacking DNA, the TRBD2 call made by TCRdb goes unchecked. Germline CDR1 and CDR2: SGHRS and YFSETQ. The CDR3 covers 14 residues. The CDR3 loop is CASSRGTSGNEQFF.

This chain uses TRBV29-1 with TRBJ1-1. The CDR3 runs 13 residues. Per germline, CDR1 SQVTM and CDR2 ANQGSEA. This CDR3 reads CSVNSPLNTEAFF.

The CDR3 here is CSAASRRETNYGYTF. The chain carries TRBV20-1 and TRBJ1-2; as DNA is missing, the TRBD1 call by TCRdb cannot be tested. In germline, CDR1 is DFQATT, CDR2 SNEGSKA (reference sequence). This CDR3 comprises 15 residues.

V gene TRBV7-9 combines with J gene TRBJ2-4. Germline V lookup: CDR1 SEHNR, CDR2 FQNEAQ (reference sequence). The CDR3 has 13 residues. The CDR3 here is CASSLDFVGIQYF.

V gene TRBV29-1 combines with J gene TRBJ2-3. Germline V CDR1 and CDR2: SQVTM, ANQGSEA. There are 14 residues in the CDR3. The CDR3 protein is CSVDLQSSTDTQYF.

CDR3: CASSLGHSSNEQFF. V and J are TRBV7-3 and TRBJ2-1. This CDR3 comprises 14 residues. CDR1 SGHTA and CDR2 FQGTGA come from the germline V gene.

V is TRBV7-3 and J is TRBJ2-1. Looked up from germline, CDR1 is SGHTA and CDR2 is FQGTGA. CDR3 length: 15 amino acids. The CDR3 sequence: CASSFERTSYNEQFF.

The chain is built from TRBV28 and TRBJ2-6; the TRBD1 assignment by TCRdb is unverifiable without DNA. Germline assignment: CDR1 MDHEN and CDR2 SYDVKM. The CDR3 extends over 17 amino acids. This CDR3 reads CASRWGQGWAGANVLTF.

The chain links TRBV29-1 to TRBJ1-3. CDR3 length: 12 residues. Germline V gives CDR1 SQVTM, CDR2 ANQGSEA. The CDR3 loop reads CSASFAGNTIYF.

The chain employs TRBV18 and TRBJ1-5; TCRdb's D call of TRBD1 is untestable without DNA. Germline-derived CDR1 and CDR2 are KGHSH and LQKENI. CDR3 length: 14 residues. CDR3 protein: CASSLRDRNQPQHF. The full variable domain, rest sourced from reference TRBV18 and TRBJ1-5, is NAGVMQNPRHLVRRRGQEARLRCSPMKGHSHVYWYRQLPEEGLKFMVYLQKENIIDESGMPKERFSAEFPKEGPSILRIQQVVRGDSAAYFCASSLRDRNQPQHFGDGTRLSIL.

The chain couples TRBV9 to TRBJ1-2. CDR3 length: 14 residues. From germline, CDR1 is SGDLS and CDR2 YYNGEE. This CDR3 is CASSVGVDVYGYTF.

This chain connects TRBV5-1 to TRBJ2-5; TCRdb's D gene call, TRBD1, goes unchecked for lack of DNA. The CDR3 covers 17 residues. CDR1 is SGHRS and CDR2 is YFSETQ in the germline V gene. The CDR3 is CASSLEGALDFQETQYF.

The chain combines TRBV7-9 with TRBJ2-3; there is no DNA to check the TCRdb D call of TRBD2. Germline lookup yields CDR1 SEHNR and CDR2 FQNEAQ (reference sequence). CDR3 length: 18 amino acids. CDR3 in amino acids: CASSFRGLAGPSTDTQYF.

V usage is TRBV10-3 and J usage is TRBJ2-1; TCRdb's D call of TRBD2 is untestable without DNA. The CDR3 extends over 13 amino acids. The germline gives CDR1 ENHRY, CDR2 SYGVKD. CDR3 sequence: CAIKPAGENEQFF.

The gene calls are TRBV3-1 and TRBJ2-1. This CDR3 has 15 amino acids. From germline, CDR1 is LGHDT and CDR2 YNNKEL (reference sequence). The CDR3 spells CASRDALSSYNEQFF.